Shown below are 32 T cell receptor beta chains from a single sample sequenced in a study of cytomegalovirus exposure and HLA in healthy donors (dated by TCRdb to between 2016 and 2019). Preparation of the library involved the immunoSEQ multiplex PCR assay. For the multiplex PCR, a mixture combining 60 forward primers for TCR Vbeta segments and 13 reverse primers for TCR Jbeta segments was used. The table was pulled from immuneACCESS by TCRdb, which kept in-frame rearrangements only. Such tables lose some clones; where checked, under half of the loss comes from unresolved V genes, and the rest has no known cause. The sample table holds 95,000 to 100,000 clones, of which 76% were seen once. In total, the top ten clones hold 4.1% of the sample. Sequenced material: PBMCs. All receptors come from a man in his forties or fifties in good health and CMV-seronegative.

V is TRBV7-2 and J is TRBJ1-6; 7 bases match TRBD1. The germline CDR1 and CDR2 sequences are SGHTA and FQGNSA. The CDR3 runs 14 residues. Losses at the gene ends were 5 bases for V and 8 bases for J; bases not matched to a gene: 6. CDR3 amino acids: CASSARQGYSPLHF. CDR3 sequence (DNA): TGTGCCAGCAGCGCCCGACAGGGATATTCACCCCTCCACTTT.

The V gene is TRBV11-2, the J gene TRBJ2-2, with D uncertain. This CDR3 has 12 amino acids. V was pared by 1 base and J by 6 bases, with 3 bases between. Germline assignment: CDR1 SGHAT and CDR2 FQNNGV. CDR3 sequence reads: CASSLGPGELFF. As DNA, the CDR3 is TGTGCCAGCAGCTTAGGGCCCGGGGAGCTGTTTTTT.

This chain joins TRBV7-2 and TRBJ1-5, with 7 bases matching TRBD1. This CDR3 is built from 15 residues. With 2 bases clipped from V and 1 base from J, the junction kept 2 bases outside the gene matches. Per the germline V gene, CDR1 is SGHTA and CDR2 is FQGNSA. The CDR3 region is CASSLQGQSNQPQHF. The CDR3 nucleotides read TGTGCCAGCAGCTTACAGGGACAGAGCAATCAGCCCCAGCATTTT. Full variable domain (missing parts from reference TRBV7-2 and TRBJ1-5): GAGVSQSPSNKVTEKGKDVELRCDPISGHTALYWYRQSLGQGLEFLIYFQGNSAPDKSGLPSDRFSAERTGGSVSTLTIQRTQQEDSAVYLCASSLQGQSNQPQHFGDGTRLSIL.

The rearrangement links TRBV7-2 to TRBJ1-1; D ambiguous. The CDR3 sequence is 13 residues long. Trimming cost V 1 base and J 7 bases, with 10 bases left between them. Per the germline V gene, CDR1 is SGHTA and CDR2 is FQGNSA. CDR3 nucleotide sequence: TGTGCCAGCAGCTTAGGGTGGCAGGATGAAGCTTTCTTT. Translated, it gives CASSLGWQDEAFF.

This chain uses TRBV7-9 with TRBJ2-7; 9 bases line up with TRBD2. Unmatched junction bases numbered 15, after V lost 6 bases and J lost 6 bases. CDR3 length: 16 amino acids. CDR1 and CDR2 from the germline V gene are SEHNR and FQNEAQ (reference sequence). The CDR3 loop is CASSSIQRGTSSEQYF. Here the CDR3 DNA reads TGTGCCAGCAGTTCCATTCAGCGGGGGACTAGCAGCGAGCAGTACTTC.

This clone was counted only a few times. The chain employs TRBV19 and TRBJ1-2; a weak D match, TRBD1 (6 bases). Germline V CDR1 and CDR2: LNHDA, SQIVND (reference sequence). The CDR3 loop spans 12 amino acids. With 8 bases removed from V and 6 bases from J, the gap between germline ends came to 13 bases. CDR3 nucleotide sequence: TGTGCCAGTGGATCTAGGGGGAATGGCTACACCTTC. Protein: CASGSRGNGYTF.

The chain links TRBV4-1 to TRBJ1-2; D unresolved. With 3 bases removed from V and 4 bases from J, the gap between germline ends came to 9 bases. The CDR3 totals 13 residues. Per the germline V gene, CDR1 is MGHRA and CDR2 is YSYEKL. CDR3 sequence reads: CASSHTAFYGYTF. DNA for the CDR3: TGCGCCAGCAGCCACACAGCTTTCTATGGCTACACCTTC.

The chain links TRBV7-2 to TRBJ2-2; 10 bases map to TRBD2. This CDR3 is built from 15 residues. Germline CDR1 SGHTA, CDR2 FQGNSA. V was clipped by 6 bases and J by 7 bases; unmatched bases: 8. For the CDR3, the DNA is TGTGCCAGCAGTCAGCGGGGGGGCAGAGTCGGGGAGCTGTTTTTT. Translation: CASSQRGGRVGELFF.

V usage is TRBV6-1 and J usage is TRBJ2-7; TRBD2 might be the D (6 bases). The CDR3 runs 14 residues. V lost 1 base and J 3 bases, leaving 10 bases between the germline ends. Germline values: CDR1 MNHNS, CDR2 SASEGT. As DNA, the CDR3 is TGTGCCAGCAGTGAAGGCGGGGCAATCTACGAGCAGTACTTC. It codes for CASSEGGAIYEQYF.

The V gene is TRBV10-3, the J gene TRBJ2-2; D is perhaps TRBD1 (6 bases). The CDR3 length is 16 residues. V lost 0 bases and J 3 bases, leaving 11 bases between the germline ends. Germline lookup yields CDR1 ENHRY and CDR2 SYGVKD. The CDR3 bases are TGTGCCATCAGTGAGTCGAAGGGGGTCGACACCGGGGAGCTGTTTTTT. It yields the protein CAISESKGVDTGELFF.

This clone was counted a few times. The chain employs TRBV6-5 and TRBJ2-7; D remains ambiguous. Germline loops: CDR1 MNHEY, CDR2 SVGAGI. The CDR3 contains 12 residues. V gave up 6 bases and J gave up 6 bases, with 12 bases separating them. CDR3 residues: CASRNSRFEQYV. The CDR3 bases are TGTGCCAGCAGGAATTCCAGGTTCGAGCAGTACGTC.

This sequence joins TRBV6-5 and TRBJ2-1; possible D gene TRBD1, 6 bases. Germline V CDR1 and CDR2: MNHEY, SVGAGI. V was trimmed by 5 bases and J by 10 bases, leaving 21 bases between them. The length of the CDR3 is 15 residues. Here the CDR3 DNA reads TGTGCCAGCAGTAAGGGGGACACGGGTCCTCAGGAGCAGTTCTTC. Amino acids: CASSKGDTGPQEQFF.

This rearrangement joins TRBV18 to TRBJ1-1; TRBD1 might be the D (6 bases). There are 15 residues in the CDR3. V shed 3 bases and J shed 5 bases, with 16 bases lying between them. Germline CDR1 is KGHSH and CDR2 is LQKENI. CDR3 residues: CASSPIGGRQTEAFF. The DNA of the CDR3 is TGTGCCAGCTCACCCATCGGGGGGCGTCAAACTGAAGCTTTCTTT.

This sequence joins TRBV2 and TRBJ1-5; D is unresolved. This CDR3 region has 13 residues. The germline V gene has CDR1 SNHLY and CDR2 FYNNEI. Trimming stripped 7 bases from V and 3 bases from J, with 10 bases between. As DNA, the CDR3 is TGTGCCAGCACGGAGGATTCCAATCAGCCCCAGCATTTT. Amino acid sequence: CASTEDSNQPQHF.

V is TRBV10-1 and J is TRBJ2-3; 10 bases line up with TRBD2. CDR3 length: 16 amino acids. CDR1 WNHNN and CDR2 SYGVQD come from the germline V gene (reference sequence). V dropped 3 bases and J dropped 6; count of bases not matched to a gene: 9. CDR3 in amino acids: CASSDTGLAKTDTQYF. The CDR3 nucleotides are TGCGCCAGCAGTGATACGGGACTAGCGAAGACTGATACGCAGTATTTT.

The chain links TRBV4-2 to TRBJ1-2, with 9 bases identical to TRBD1. Germline V gene lookup returns CDR1 LGHNA and CDR2 YNFKEQ. The junction had 13 bases not matched to a gene; V was cut back by 1 base and J by 4 bases. This CDR3 comprises 18 residues. The CDR3 region is CASSQAGTGISLTYGYTF. The CDR3 DNA sequence: TGTGCCAGCAGCCAAGCCGGGACAGGGATAAGTCTAACCTATGGCTACACCTTC.

The rearrangement joins TRBV7-9 to TRBJ2-2; maybe TRBD1 (6 bases). The CDR3 consists of 16 residues. Germline CDR1 and CDR2: SEHNR and FQNEAQ (reference sequence). V lost 1 base and J 2 bases, leaving 11 bases between the germline ends. This CDR3 reads CASSLGVRGNTGELFF. The CDR3 bases are TGTGCCAGCAGCTTAGGTGTCAGGGGTAACACCGGGGAGCTGTTTTTT.

The chain has TRBV5-1 and TRBJ2-1; D may be TRBD1 (6 bases). Trimming removed 0 bases from V and 8 bases from J, with 12 bases in between. Germline CDR1 is SGHRS and CDR2 is YFSETQ. This CDR3 has 14 amino acids. The CDR3: CASSLGWDTDEQFF. The DNA for the CDR3 is TGCGCCAGCAGCTTGGGATGGGACACCGATGAGCAGTTCTTC.

This clone occurred a few times. V gene TRBV30 combines with J gene TRBJ2-1; TRBD2 is a possible D gene (5 bases). The V end lost 2 bases, the J end lost 0 bases, and 8 bases lay between the germline ends. Germline values: CDR1 GTSNPN, CDR2 SVGIG (reference sequence). The CDR3 extends over 14 amino acids. The CDR3 here is CAWSPGVSYNEQFF. The CDR3 region has the DNA TGTGCCTGGAGTCCCGGGGTCTCCTACAATGAGCAGTTCTTC.

The chain uses TRBV18 and TRBJ2-1, with 10 bases matching TRBD2. The CDR3 is 15 amino acids. Germline loops: CDR1 KGHSH, CDR2 LQKENI. Trimming removed 3 bases from V and 8 bases from J; junction bases left unmatched: 7. CDR3 in amino acids: CASSPPLAGEDEQFF. The CDR3 region has the DNA TGTGCCAGCTCACCTCCGCTAGCGGGGGAGGATGAGCAGTTCTTC.

As regards this clone: It is likely a read error, because the conserved phenylalanine at the end of the CDR3 is missing. The limits of the CDR3 on the DNA are not certain, so only TCRdb's listed CDR3 is given. CDR3 residues: CASRGPGPLSEQYL. This sequence joins TRBV21-1 and TRBJ2-7; the D call of TRBD1 is as the table states it, not checked on the DNA. TRBV21-1 is noted as a pseudogene. From its first to its last residue, the CDR3 has 14 amino acids.

The chain carries TRBV30 and TRBJ2-3, with D tentatively TRBD1 (6 bases). The germline V and J ends were trimmed by 2 bases and 2 bases, with 14 bases remaining between them. This CDR3 is built from 15 residues. CDR1 is GTSNPN and CDR2 is SVGIG in the germline V gene (reference sequence). CDR3 sequence reads: CAWSILGGYTDTQYF. CDR3 nucleotides: TGTGCCTGGAGTATACTAGGGGGTTACACAGATACGCAGTATTTT.

This sequence joins TRBV5-1 and TRBJ1-1; the D is unclear. Germline CDR1 and CDR2: SGHRS and YFSETQ. With 0 bases removed from V and 0 bases from J, the gap between germline ends came to 9 bases. CDR3 length: 15 residues. The CDR3 loop is CASSLESRVNTEAFF. The CDR3 bases are TGCGCCAGCAGCTTGGAATCCCGGGTGAACACTGAAGCTTTCTTT.

The J gene is TRBJ2-7, the V gene TRBV10-1; D gene unclear. Trimming shortened V by 10 bases and J by 2 bases, and 15 bases separated the two germline ends. The CDR3 runs 13 residues. Germline CDR1 is WNHNN and CDR2 is SYGVQD (reference sequence). CDR3 DNA: TGCGCCACCCAAGACACTGACACCTACGAGCAGTACTTC. Protein product: CATQDTDTYEQYF.

The gene calls are TRBV4-2 and TRBJ2-3; 9 nucleotides match TRBD1. The CDR3 sequence is 16 residues long. Trimming took 1 base from V and 6 from J; bases not matched to a gene: 8. Per germline, CDR1 LGHNA and CDR2 YNFKEQ. The CDR3, as DNA: TGTGCCAGCAGCCAAGTCCGGGACAGGGAATCGGATACGCAGTATTTT. It yields the protein CASSQVRDRESDTQYF.

V is TRBV7-3 and J is TRBJ1-2; TRBD1 is a possible D gene (6 bases). The germline V gene has CDR1 SGHTA and CDR2 FQGTGA. CDR3 length: 15 amino acids. The V end lost 1 base, the J end lost 2 bases, and 11 bases lay between the germline ends. As DNA, the CDR3 is TGTGCCAGCAGCTTAAGCGGCGGACAGAACTATGGCTACACCTTC. This translates into CASSLSGGQNYGYTF.

V usage is TRBV7-2 and J usage is TRBJ2-7, with 8 bases that match TRBD1. This CDR3 region has 15 residues. J lost 5 bases, V lost 1 base, and 7 bases had no gene match. In germline, CDR1 is SGHTA, CDR2 FQGNSA. The CDR3 bases are TGTGCCAGCAGCTTAGACAGGACAGGGCCTCACGAGCAGTACGTC. Protein: CASSLDRTGPHEQYV.

The chain joins TRBV2 to TRBJ1-4, with 12 bases that match TRBD1. The CDR3 has 15 residues. Germline V gene sequence: CDR1 SNHLY, CDR2 FYNNEI. V gave up 7 bases and J gave up 7 bases; unmatched junction bases: 7. The CDR3 loop is CASTLGQGAFEKLFF. The CDR3 DNA reads TGTGCCAGCACCCTGGGACAGGGGGCTTTTGAAAAACTGTTTTTT.

The J gene is TRBJ1-6, the V gene TRBV7-9; D perhaps matches TRBD1 (6 bases). The CDR3 length is 13 residues. V lost 3 bases and J lost 14, with 14 bases in between. Germline loops: CDR1 SEHNR, CDR2 FQNEAQ (reference sequence). This CDR3 reads CASSLGTPGALHF. The CDR3 coding sequence is TGTGCCAGCAGCTTGGGGACACCTGGGGCCCTCCACTTT.

The chain has TRBV30 and TRBJ2-3; TRBD2 matches 8 bases. The CDR3 contains 12 residues. J was trimmed by 5 bases and V by 2 bases; bases with no gene match: 0. Germline lookup yields CDR1 GTSNPN and CDR2 SVGIG (reference sequence). CDR3 sequence (DNA): TGTGCCTGGAGTAGCGGGGGAGATACGCAGTATTTT. As protein: CAWSSGGDTQYF.

This rearrangement joins TRBV19 to TRBJ2-1; D is possibly TRBD2 (5 bases). The V and J ends lost 6 bases and 4 bases respectively, with 7 bases between them. The germline gives CDR1 LNHDA, CDR2 SQIVND (reference sequence). This CDR3 is 12 amino acids long. DNA of the CDR3: TGTGCCAGTAGCGGGGAATACAATGAGCAGTTCTTC. Translating it yields CASSGEYNEQFF.

This clone was recorded a few times. This rearrangement joins TRBV10-3 to TRBJ2-3; 16 bases align to TRBD2. CDR1 and CDR2 from the germline V gene are ENHRY and SYGVKD. V trimming: 3 bases; J trimming: 3 bases; junction bases outside the gene matches: 6. The CDR3 consists of 18 residues. This CDR3 is CAISEKGTSGGATDTQYF. In nucleotides, the CDR3 is TGTGCCATCAGTGAAAAGGGGACTAGCGGGGGGGCAACAGATACGCAGTATTTT.